This TCR beta chain was found in a study of shared clonotypes between healthy human individuals (dated by TCRdb to the early 2020s). Notes on the research overall: The cohort comprised a couple of women and a few men aged 18 to 49 years. Per donor, three plates each were used for CD4 naive and CD4 memory, two for CD8 naive, and one for CD8 memory. To estimate repertoire size and how much clonotypes are shared between individuals, the study performed deep sequencing of blood TCR repertoires from 4 to 6 healthy adults. Libraries were prepared and TCR repertoires were sequenced by different laboratories using diverse techniques, in order to increase sequencing depth and limit assay-specific biases. Per donor, leukapheresis produced somewhere between about 0.94 and 10 billion PBMCs.

CD8 naive samples were CD45RO-negative cells positively selected for CCR7, giving a CD45RA+CCR7+ population that excluded TemRA cells. The donors were healthy, HIV-negative adults with no recently reported acute infections or vaccinations. Only Caucasian adults living in Nashville, Tennessee, USA were represented among the donors. Blood was obtained by leukapheresis, after which PBMCs were separated by Ficoll-Histopaque density gradient centrifugation and cryopreserved in liquid nitrogen vapor phase. Analytical flow cytometry was used to check the purity and quantity of each magnetically sorted T cell population. From each sorted fraction, genomic DNA was isolated and quantified by UV absorbance on a Nanodrop 2000c. Using the deep immunoSEQ assay, TCR CDR3 regions were amplified from genomic DNA by multiplex PCR. For each cell subset, the extracted genomic DNA was distributed evenly across all wells of several immunoSEQ 96-well plates, and each plate served as one replicate. For sorted subsets, 200 ng of genomic DNA, equivalent to some 30,000 T cell genomes, went into each replicate PCR. The purified libraries were quantified using a Qubit 3.0 fluorometer, sized with a Bioanalyzer 2100, and then quantified again using the KAPA Library Quantification kit. Every immunoSEQ 96-well plate was sequenced on a separate single-read 150-cycle Illumina NextSeq 550 flow cell. From the authors' description of their analysis: Because the immunoSEQ output included only junctional sequences and no quality scores, the filtering could not be the same as the filtering used for full-length reads. To assign V/J genes and CDR3, sequences were annotated using PyIR, a Python wrapper for IgBLAST v1.9, with IMGT germline references. Reads were removed for weak V/J assignments (E-value above 1e-6), missing CDR3, stop codons, out-of-frame junctions, or ambiguous translated residues. V3J clonotypes were defined as sequences sharing the same inferred V gene, J gene, and CDR3 amino acid sequence. Percentage overlap between repertoires was computed as shared unique clonotypes divided by the size of the smaller repertoire. RTK rarefaction, the Chao1 estimator, and Recon v2.1 estimates of unobserved clonotypes were used to assess repertoire richness. For all TCRbeta clonotypes obtained by the gDNA method from four donors, generation probabilities were computed with OLGA. In its TCRdb copy, this immuneACCESS table keeps in-frame sequences only and misses some clones. Where compared with another copy, unresolved V genes explain less than half of these, and the others have no known cause. D and trimming were read from the DNA, whereas the V and J calls and clone size are those reported in that table. Present in this sample are fewer than 700,000 clones, 85% to 95% of which were seen just once. Clones ranked in the top ten supply about 0.11% of the sample.

This clone has a single count. Its antigen is currently not known. No qualities accompany the bases; no much larger clone lies one base away. Looking up the germline V gene (reference sequence) yields CDR1 MNHEY and CDR2 SMNVEV. The CDR3 has 13 amino acids, counting the end cysteine and phenylalanine. Just CDR3 DNA is preserved here, 39 bases in frame from base 1. V loses 6 bases, J loses 6 bases, and the germline ends lie 15 bases apart. General findings and caveats noted by the study authors: Across four donors, around 5% of naive CD4, approximately 3.6% of naive CD8, 2% to 2.5% of memory CD4, and approximately 0.42% of memory CD8 clonotypes were shared. Naive subsets generally had larger estimated clonotype richness than memory subsets. Only blood was sampled, and tissue TCR repertoires likely differ from those in blood. Pairwise subsampling led to the expectation that sequencing depth would affect the degree of clonotype sharing among donors. Even with the large sequencing depth, rarefaction of the sorted-subset datasets indicated that sequencing was incomplete. The small number of donors limited the genetic and exposure-history diversity represented. Higher generation probabilities were observed for clonotypes shared by all four sorted-subset donors than for non-shared clonotypes.

The sequence came from a woman aged 25 to 45 in good health. This receptor chain uses TRBV27 and TRBJ2-7; no D gene call is confident. The sample comprised naive CD8+ T cells sorted from blood. Reading the label with the study, this specimen's cell subset or site is: CD45RA+CCR7+. The CDR3 has the sequence CASSPQEKGEQYF. In nucleotide form, the sequence is TGTGCCAGCAGCCCCCAGGAGAAGGGCGAGCAGTACTTC.